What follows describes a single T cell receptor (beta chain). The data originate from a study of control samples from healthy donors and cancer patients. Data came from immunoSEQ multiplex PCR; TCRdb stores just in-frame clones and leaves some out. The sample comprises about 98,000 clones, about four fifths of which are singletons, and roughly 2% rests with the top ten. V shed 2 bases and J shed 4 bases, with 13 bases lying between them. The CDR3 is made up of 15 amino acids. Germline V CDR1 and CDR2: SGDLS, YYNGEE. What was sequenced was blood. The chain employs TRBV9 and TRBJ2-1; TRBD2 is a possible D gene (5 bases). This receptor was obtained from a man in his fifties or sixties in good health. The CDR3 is CASSVGLRGYNEQFF. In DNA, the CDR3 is TGTGCCAGCAGCGTTGGACTGAGAGGTTACAATGAGCAGTTCTTC.